The 10 T cell receptor beta chains below were found in one sample sequenced in a study of response to subunit inactivated influenza vaccine. TCRdb itself ran the RT-PCR reads through MiXCR, one entry per CDR3 protein. The table has more than 400,000 distinct CDR3 sequences, approximately 7.8% seen once; the top ten hold 13%. The sample was PBMCs from blood, taken 23 months after vaccination. Every receptor here comes from a man between 50 and 69 years old who received an inactivated influenza vaccine.

The V gene is TRBV24-1, the J gene TRBJ2-1; TRBD1 matches 10 bases. Trimming removed 4 bases from V and 7 bases from J; junction bases left unmatched: 9. Looked up from germline, CDR1 is KGHDR and CDR2 is SFDVKD. CDR3 length equals 16 residues. CDR3 DNA sequence: TGTGCCACCAGTGACACCGGGACAGGGGTCATTAATGAGCAGTTCTTC. It codes for CATSDTGTGVINEQFF.

There are a few counts of this clonotype. V usage is TRBV11-2 and J usage is TRBJ2-4; 15 positions match TRBD2. V was clipped by 1 base and J by 0 bases; unmatched bases: 10. Germline-derived CDR1 and CDR2 are SGHAT and FQNNGV. CDR3 length: 21 residues. The CDR3 region has the DNA TGTGCCAGCAGCTTAGTCCTTCCGGGACTAGCGGGAGGACTAGCCAAAAACATTCAGTACTTC. It encodes CASSLVLPGLAGGLAKNIQYF. Complete variable domain (other parts from reference TRBV11-2 and TRBJ2-4): EAGVAQSPRYKIIEKRQSVAFWCNPISGHATLYWYQQILGQGPKLLIQFQNNGVVDDSQLPKDRFSAERLKGVDSTLKIQPAKLEDSAVYLCASSLVLPGLAGGLAKNIQYFGAGTRLSVL.

This clonotype was recorded many times. The chain recombines TRBV10-3 with TRBJ1-1; D possibly corresponds to TRBD1 (5 bases). With 0 bases removed from V and 1 base from J, the gap between germline ends came to 9 bases. This CDR3 has 15 amino acids. Germline V CDR1 and CDR2: ENHRY, SYGVKD. The CDR3 sequence is CAISESWGSNTEAFF. Written as DNA, the CDR3 is TGTGCCATCAGTGAGTCATGGGGGTCGAACACTGAAGCTTTCTTT.

The chain carries TRBV29-1 and TRBJ2-2; 9 bases are shared with TRBD1. Germline V CDR1 and CDR2: SQVTM, ANQGSEA. The ends lost 7 bases at V and 7 bases at J; junction bases unmatched: 7. CDR3 length: 13 amino acids. CDR3: CSGKTGGIGELFF. Written as DNA, the CDR3 is TGCAGCGGCAAGACAGGGGGAATCGGGGAGCTGTTTTTT.

This clonotype occurred a few times. The V call is TRBV28, the J call TRBJ2-2, with D possibly matching TRBD1 (7 bases). The V gene lost 7 bases and the J gene lost 3 bases, with 24 bases spanning the gap. Per the germline V gene, CDR1 is MDHEN and CDR2 is SYDVKM. This CDR3 contains 18 residues. The CDR3 region is CASNIFRGDPPDTGELFF. The CDR3 DNA follows: TGTGCCAGCAACATTTTCAGGGGGGACCCCCCTGACACCGGGGAGCTGTTTTTT. Complete variable domain (other parts from reference TRBV28 and TRBJ2-2): DVKVTQSSRYLVKRTGEKVFLECVQDMDHENMFWYRQDPGLGLRLIYFSYDVKMKEKGDIPEGYSVSREKKERFSLILESASTNQTSMYLCASNIFRGDPPDTGELFFGEGSRLTVL.

Many counts were recorded for this clonotype. The chain joins TRBV4-3 to TRBJ2-7, with 7 positions matching TRBD1. Germline loops: CDR1 LGHNA, CDR2 YSLEER. V gave up 0 bases and J gave up 3 bases; unmatched junction bases: 5. This CDR3 has 15 residues. CDR3: CASSQERRQGYEQYF. CDR3 in DNA: TGCGCCAGCAGCCAAGAGCGCAGACAGGGCTACGAGCAGTACTTC.

The rearrangement joins TRBV5-1 to TRBJ2-6, with a possible D match to TRBD1 (5 bases). V lost 2 bases and J lost 2, with 23 bases in between. CDR1 SGHRS and CDR2 YFSETQ come from the germline V gene. The CDR3 has 20 amino acids. The CDR3 region has the DNA TGCGCCAGCAGCTTCCCCTTCGTAGGGGCGTCCTTGGCTGGGGCCAACGTCCTGACTTTC. Encoded protein: CASSFPFVGASLAGANVLTF.

This clonotype was detected a few times. The gene calls are TRBV20-1 and TRBJ2-1; 10 bases are a match to TRBD2. The CDR3 totals 16 residues. Germline V gene lookup returns CDR1 DFQATT and CDR2 SNEGSKA (reference sequence). V gave up 2 bases and J gave up 3 bases; unmatched junction bases: 7. The CDR3 DNA reads as TGCAGTGCTAGATCCTTAGCGGGGGGAGGCTACAATGAGCAGTTCTTC. This sequence encodes CSARSLAGGGYNEQFF.

This clonotype was recorded at least ten times. The chain joins TRBV6-5 to TRBJ2-3, with D perhaps given as TRBD1 or TRBD2 (5 bases each). This CDR3 is built from 15 residues. The germline V and J ends were trimmed by 0 bases and 2 bases, with 9 bases remaining between them. Germline lookup yields CDR1 MNHEY and CDR2 SVGAGI. The CDR3 spells CASSYSGRTTDTQYF. DNA for the CDR3: TGTGCCAGCAGTTACTCGGGACGCACCACAGATACGCAGTATTTT.

This clonotype appeared a few times. The chain couples TRBV28 to TRBJ2-7, with 8 nucleotides matching TRBD1. CDR1 and CDR2 (germline): MDHEN, SYDVKM. V lost 10 bases and J lost 5; bases outside the gene matches: 10. The CDR3 has 13 amino acids. CDR3 sequence (DNA): TGTGCCACCAAAGACAGGGGCAGGCACGAGCAGTACTTC. This gives the protein CATKDRGRHEQYF.